This T cell receptor (beta chain) stems from a study of blood T cell repertoires in COVID-19. Overall study: Both acute and convalescent COVID-19 samples were obtained from the United States, Italy and Spain.

This CDR3 region has 13 residues. CDR1 GTSNPN and CDR2 SVGIG come from the germline V gene (reference sequence). J was trimmed by 3 bases and V by 3 bases; bases with no gene match: 4. Clones were read by immunoSEQ multiplex PCR, and TCRdb kept only the in-frame ones, dropping some. The sample has roughly 180,000 clones, 80% to 90% seen once. This sequence was found in a man aged 40-49 years who had recovered from COVID-19. The chain has TRBV30 and TRBJ1-1; 7 bases fit TRBD1. The sample consisted of peripheral blood. CDR3 in amino acids: CAWSPGGYTEAFF. Here the CDR3 DNA reads TGTGCCTGGAGCCCAGGGGGGTACACTGAAGCTTTCTTT.